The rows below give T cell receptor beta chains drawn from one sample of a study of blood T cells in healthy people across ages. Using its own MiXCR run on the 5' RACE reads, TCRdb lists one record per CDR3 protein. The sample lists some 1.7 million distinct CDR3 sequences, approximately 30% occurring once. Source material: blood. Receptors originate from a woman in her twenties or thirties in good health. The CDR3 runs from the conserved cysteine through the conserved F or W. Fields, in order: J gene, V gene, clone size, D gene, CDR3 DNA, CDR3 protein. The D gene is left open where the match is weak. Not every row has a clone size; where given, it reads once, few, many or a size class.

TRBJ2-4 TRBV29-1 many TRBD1 TGCAGCGTTGAAGATCTTCTAGGGGGCAATGCCAAAAACATTCAGTACTTC CSVEDLLGGNAKNIQYF
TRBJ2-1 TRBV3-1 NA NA TGTGCCAGCAGCCCCCCGAGGTCAGCGGCAATAAGCTCCTACAATGAGCAGTTCTTC CASSPPRSAAISSYNEQFF
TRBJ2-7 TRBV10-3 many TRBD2 TGTGCCATCAGTTCTAGCGGGAGGTACGAGCAGTACTTC CAISSSGRYEQYF
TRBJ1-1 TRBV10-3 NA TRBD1 TGTGCCATCAGTGAAGGGACAGGCTATAACACTGAAGCTTTCTTT CAISEGTGYNTEAFF
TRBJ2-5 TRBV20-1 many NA TGCAGTGCCCCAATACCAGGGATTAGAGAGACCCAGTACTTC CSAPIPGIRETQYF
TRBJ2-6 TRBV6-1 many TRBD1 TGTGCCAGCAGACCAGGGGGCTCTGGGGCCAACGTCCTGACTTTC CASRPGGSGANVLTF
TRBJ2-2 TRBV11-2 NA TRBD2 TGTGCCAGCAGTTATGGGGGGGCGAACACCGGGGAGCTGTTTTTT CASSYGGANTGELFF
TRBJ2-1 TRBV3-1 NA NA TGTGCCAGCAGCCAAGAATATAGGTCGGGGAAAGAAGAAAAAAACAATGAGCAGTTCTTC CASSQEYRSGKEEKNNEQFF
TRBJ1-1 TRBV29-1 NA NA TGCAGCGTTGCGCAGATGAACACTGAAGCTTTCTTT CSVAQMNTEAFF
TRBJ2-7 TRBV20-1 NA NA TGCAGTGCTAGAGATCCGGGGATAGCCTACGAGCAGTACTTC CSARDPGIAYEQYF
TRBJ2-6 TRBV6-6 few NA TGTGCCAGCAGTTCTGGGCGTCCCGGGGCCAACGTCCTGACTTTC CASSSGRPGANVLTF
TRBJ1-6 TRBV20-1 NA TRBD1 TGCAGTGCTAAGGCGGGACAGGGGTATAATTCACCCCTCCACTTT CSAKAGQGYNSPLHF
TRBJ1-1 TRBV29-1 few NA TGCAGCGTTTGGGCGAATGAAGCTTTCTTT CSVWANEAFF
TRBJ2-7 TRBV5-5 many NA TGTGCCAGCAGCCGGGAGTTGGAGCAGTACTTC CASSRELEQYF
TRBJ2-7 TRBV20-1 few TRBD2 TGCAGTGCCCTAAGCGGGGGCCTCGCCTACGAGCAGTACTTC CSALSGGLAYEQYF
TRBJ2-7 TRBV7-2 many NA TGTGCCAGCAGCTTAGATTGGCCCAGCTCCTACGAGCAGTACTTC CASSLDWPSSYEQYF
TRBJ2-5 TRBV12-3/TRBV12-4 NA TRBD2 TGTGCCAGCAGTTTTAGCGGGAGGTTCCAAGAGACCCAGTACTTC CASSFSGRFQETQYF
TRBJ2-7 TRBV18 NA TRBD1 TGTGCCAGCTCCGACAGGGGCGGTAGGGAGCGGTACTTC CASSDRGGRERYF
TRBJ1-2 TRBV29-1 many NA TGCAGCGTTGAAAGCGGCTACACCTTC CSVESGYTF
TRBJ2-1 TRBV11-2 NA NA TGTGCCAGCAGCTTCACCGGGACTGCATACTACAATGAGCAGTTCTTC CASSFTGTAYYNEQFF
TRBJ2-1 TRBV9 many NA TGTGCCAGCAGCGTACAGGGCTCCTACAATGAGCAGTTCTTC CASSVQGSYNEQFF
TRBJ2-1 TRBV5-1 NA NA TGCGCCAGCAGCGCTAGAGAGAGCTCCTACAATGAGCAGTTCTTC CASSARESSYNEQFF
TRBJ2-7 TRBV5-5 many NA TGTGCCAGCAGCTGGGACGGCTACGAGCAGTACTTC CASSWDGYEQYF
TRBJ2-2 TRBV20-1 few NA TGCAGTGCTCCGGGACCTCTCACCGGGGAGCTGTTTTTT CSAPGPLTGELFF
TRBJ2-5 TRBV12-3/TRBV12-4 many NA TGTGCCACCGCGCGGGACAGCGGCGGAGAGACCCAGTACTTC CATARDSGGETQYF
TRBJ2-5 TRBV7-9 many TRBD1 TGTGCCAGCAGCTCATCCGGACAGGGGAAAGAGACCCAGTACTTC CASSSSGQGKETQYF
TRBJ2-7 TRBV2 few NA TGTGCCAGCAGTGAAGCGCCGAGAGGTCACGAGCAGTACTTC CASSEAPRGHEQYF
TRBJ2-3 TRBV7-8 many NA TGTGCCAGCAGCTTGAATGACGGACGGGCCACAGATACGCAGTATTTT CASSLNDGRATDTQYF
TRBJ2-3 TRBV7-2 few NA TGTGCCAGCAGCCTAACCCTCGGGCAGCAGTATTTT CASSLTLGQQYF
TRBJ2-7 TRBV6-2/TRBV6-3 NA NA TGTGCCAGCAGTTCTCAAGGGAGGAGCTCCTACGAGCAGTACTTC CASSSQGRSSYEQYF
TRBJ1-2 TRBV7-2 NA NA TGTGCCAGCAGCCCTGGGGGCAAATATGGCTACACCTTC CASSPGGKYGYTF
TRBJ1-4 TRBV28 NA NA TGTGCCAGCAGTTCGTACAGTGGGGTTGATGAAAAACTGTTTTTT CASSSYSGVDEKLFF
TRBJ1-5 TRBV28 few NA TGTGCCAGCAGGCTACAGGGAGGTCATAATCAGCCCCAGCATTTT CASRLQGGHNQPQHF
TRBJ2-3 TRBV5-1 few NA TGCGCCAGCAGCTTGGCCTTCTCGGGGGAGAGCACAGATACGCAGTATTTT CASSLAFSGESTDTQYF
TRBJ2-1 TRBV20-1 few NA TGCAGTGCCCGTACAGGGTTGGCTAGCGGTAAAGTTGTAGGTTCCAATGAGCAGTTCTTC CSARTGLASGKVVGSNEQFF
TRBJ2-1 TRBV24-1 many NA TGTGCCACCAGTGATTCGGACATGAGCTCCTACAATGAGCAGTTCTTC CATSDSDMSSYNEQFF
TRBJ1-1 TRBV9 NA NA TGTGCCAGCAGCGGGTGGGAGCGCACTGAAGCTTTCTTT CASSGWERTEAFF
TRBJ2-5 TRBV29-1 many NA TGCAGCGTTCCACAGGGTGGGGGCCAAGAGACCCAGTACTTC CSVPQGGGQETQYF
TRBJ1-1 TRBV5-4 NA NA TGTGCCAGCAGCTTGGGGAGTGAAAGTGAAGCTTTCTTT CASSLGSESEAFF
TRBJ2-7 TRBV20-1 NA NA TGCAGTGCTAGAGATTCCCGGAGCCCCTACGAGCAGTACTTC CSARDSRSPYEQYF
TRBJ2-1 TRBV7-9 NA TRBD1 TGTGCCAGCAGCTTGGCCGGGACAGCTTACAATGAGCAGTTCTTC CASSLAGTAYNEQFF
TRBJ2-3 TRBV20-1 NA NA TGCAGTGCTGCCCTAACAGGGCGCACAGATACGCAGTATTTT CSAALTGRTDTQYF
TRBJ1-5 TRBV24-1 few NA TGTGCCACCAGTGTCCGACAGGAAAGTCAGCCCCAGCATTTT CATSVRQESQPQHF
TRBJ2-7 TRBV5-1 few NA TGCGCCAGCAGTGGCGGGATGGGGTCCTACGATCAGTACTTC CASSGGMGSYDQYF
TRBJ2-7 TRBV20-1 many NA TGCAGTGCTAGAGATTTGGATTATTCGACCTACGAGCAGTACTTC CSARDLDYSTYEQYF
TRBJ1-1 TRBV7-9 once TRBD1 TGTGCCAGCAGCCCATACAGGGGGCGTTGGATGAACACTGAAGCTTTCTTT CASSPYRGRWMNTEAFF
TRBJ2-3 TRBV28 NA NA TGTGCCAGCAGCGAGACAGGTCCGCAGTATTTT CASSETGPQYF
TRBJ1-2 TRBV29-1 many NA TGCAGCGTCGGGAATGGTGACTATGGCTACACCTTC CSVGNGDYGYTF
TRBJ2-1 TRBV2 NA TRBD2 TGTGCCAGCAGTGTGGGGGAGGGCGTGAATGAGCAGTTCTTC CASSVGEGVNEQFF
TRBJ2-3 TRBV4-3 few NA TGCGCCAGCAGCCAAGATAGGGCACAGGGACGCGGAGTCACAGATACGCAGTATTTT CASSQDRAQGRGVTDTQYF
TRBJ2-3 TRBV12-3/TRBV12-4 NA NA TGTGCCAGCAGTGTCATAGCGGATGCGCAGTATTTT CASSVIADAQYF